These T cell receptor beta chains were read from a single sample in a study of T cells after yellow fever vaccination. TCRdb passed the 5' RACE reads through MiXCR, listing each CDR3 protein once. The sample carries around 600,000 distinct CDR3 sequences, roughly an eighth recorded once. Sequencing used PBMCs, obtained on the day of the yellow fever booster vaccination. The receptors derive from a man aged 30-40 years who received the YFV17D yellow fever vaccine. The CDR3 runs from the conserved cysteine through the conserved F or W. D genes are given only for firm matches. The listing skips clone size in some rows; elsewhere it reads once, few, many or a size class.

J | size | V | D | length | CDR3 | DNA
TRBJ2-7 | once | TRBV6-2/TRBV6-3 | NA | 12 | CASSYWGWEQYF | TGTGCCAGCAGTTACTGGGGGTGGGAGCAGTACTTC
TRBJ1-6 | NA | TRBV4-3 | TRBD1 | 16 | CASSQEGDRGSSPLHF | TGCGCCAGCAGCCAAGAAGGGGACAGGGGCAGTTCACCCCTCCACTTT
TRBJ1-2 | few | TRBV10-1 | TRBD1 | 18 | CASSESGGADNSSYGYTF | TGCGCCAGCAGTGAGTCAGGGGGCGCGGATAATTCTTCCTATGGCTACACCTTC
TRBJ2-5 | few | TRBV4-3 | TRBD1 | 17 | CASSQFAGTGGVETQYF | TGCGCCAGCAGCCAATTTGCCGGGACAGGGGGTGTCGAGACCCAGTACTTC
TRBJ1-1 | many | TRBV5-1 | TRBD1 | 14 | CASTAPTGSTEAFF | TGCGCCAGCACCGCCCCGACAGGGTCCACTGAAGCTTTCTTT
TRBJ2-2 | few | TRBV3-1 | TRBD2 | 17 | CASSQGGTSGSTGELFF | TGTGCCAGCAGCCAAGGTGGGACTAGCGGGAGCACCGGGGAGCTGTTTTTT
TRBJ2-7 | few | TRBV28 | NA | 14 | CASGNLGQRYEQYF | TGTGCCAGCGGTAATCTTGGGCAGAGGTACGAGCAGTACTTC
TRBJ2-3 | few | TRBV10-3 | TRBD2 | 15 | CAISETSGSGDTQYF | TGTGCCATCAGTGAGACTAGCGGGAGTGGCGATACGCAGTATTTT
TRBJ1-1 | NA | TRBV5-1 | TRBD1 | 16 | CASSLRGTGGVTEAFF | TGCGCCAGCAGCTTGCGTGGGACAGGGGGCGTCACTGAAGCTTTCTTT
TRBJ2-5 | few | TRBV27 | NA | 15 | CASSSFGLQQETQYF | TGTGCCAGCAGTTCCTTTGGACTGCAACAAGAGACCCAGTACTTC
TRBJ2-5 | NA | TRBV10-2 | NA | 18 | CASSEDRPLAVKQETQYF | TGCGCCAGCTCGGAGGACAGGCCACTAGCGGTAAAACAAGAGACCCAGTACTTC
TRBJ2-3 | NA | TRBV20-1 | TRBD2 | 16 | CCASAHSGRATDTQYF | TGCTGTGCTAGTGCCCATAGCGGGAGGGCCACAGATACGCAGTATTTT
TRBJ1-3 | few | TRBV6-1 | NA | 14 | CASAPASGGNTIYF | TGTGCCAGTGCCCCGGCAAGCGGAGGAAACACCATATATTTT
TRBJ1-1 | few | TRBV12-3/TRBV12-4 | TRBD1 | 13 | CASSGGQRLGAFF | TGTGCCAGCAGTGGGGGACAGAGGCTGGGTGCTTTCTTT
TRBJ2-2 | NA | TRBV20-1 | TRBD2 | 16 | CCASSGTSGSTGELFF | TGCTGTGCTAGCTCCGGGACTAGCGGATCAACCGGGGAGCTGTTTTTT
TRBJ2-3 | NA | TRBV6-1 | NA | 15 | CASSPRQGVADTQYF | TGTGCCAGCAGTCCCCGGCAGGGAGTAGCAGATACGCAGTATTTT
TRBJ1-1 | few | TRBV12-3/TRBV12-4 | NA | 14 | CASSSRVPNTEAFF | TGTGCCAGCAGTAGCAGGGTTCCGAACACTGAAGCTTTCTTT
TRBJ2-1 | NA | TRBV5-1 | NA | 13 | CASTTDSYNEQFF | TGCGCCAGCACTACAGATTCCTACAATGAGCAGTTCTTC
TRBJ2-7 | many | TRBV5-1 | TRBD1 | 14 | CASSSGQGALEQYF | TGCGCCAGCAGCTCGGGACAGGGGGCCCTCGAGCAGTACTTC